This record looks at one T cell receptor beta chain sequence and its context. What it recognizes is unknown. The data belong to a study of regulatory T cells in long-lasting Graves disease. Study results and limitations: New patients shared roughly 980 public clonotypes, fewer than the 2,500 to 3,000 shared by persistent patients.

Relying on iRepertoire HTBI primers and Arm-PCR of CDR3 regions, the team built TCR beta libraries. TCRdb re-called the multiplex PCR reads through MiXCR, storing one row per CDR3 protein. Of roughly 360,000 distinct CDR3 sequences in the sample, roughly 23% were seen once. The CDR3 spans 17 residues. Losses at the gene ends were 1 base for V and 4 bases for J; bases not matched to a gene: 10. Germline V gene sequence: CDR1 SGHTA, CDR2 FQGNSA. As to time point: persistent/refractory GD, antithyroid drugs over 5 years with positive TRAb. RNA isolated from PBMCs was used to make the TCR library. The rearrangement joins TRBV7-2 to TRBJ2-5; 9 bases match TRBD2. This specimen was peripheral blood mononuclear cells (PBMCs), taken when the disease was refractory, from a patient treated with antithyroid drugs. The clonotype was recovered from a woman aged 40 to 55 with Graves disease. CDR3 bases: TGTGCCAGCAGCTTAGGGGGTAGCGGGAGAGTAAGAGAGACCCAGTACTTC. This gives the protein CASSLGGSGRVRETQYF.